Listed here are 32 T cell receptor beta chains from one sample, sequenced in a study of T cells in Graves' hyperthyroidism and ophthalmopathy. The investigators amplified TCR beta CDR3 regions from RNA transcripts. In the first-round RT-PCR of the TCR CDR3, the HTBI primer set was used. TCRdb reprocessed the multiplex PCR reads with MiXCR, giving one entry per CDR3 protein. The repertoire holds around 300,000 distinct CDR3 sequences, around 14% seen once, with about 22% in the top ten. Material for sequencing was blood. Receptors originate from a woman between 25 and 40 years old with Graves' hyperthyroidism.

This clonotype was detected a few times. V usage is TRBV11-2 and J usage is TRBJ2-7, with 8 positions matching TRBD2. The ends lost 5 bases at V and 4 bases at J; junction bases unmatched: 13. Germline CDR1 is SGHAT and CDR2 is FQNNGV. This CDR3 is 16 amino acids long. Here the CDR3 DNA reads TGTGCCAGCAGCGCTTACAGCGGGAGTAGTTCATACGAGCAGTACTTC. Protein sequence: CASSAYSGSSSYEQYF. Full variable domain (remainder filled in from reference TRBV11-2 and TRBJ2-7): EAGVAQSPRYKIIEKRQSVAFWCNPISGHATLYWYQQILGQGPKLLIQFQNNGVVDDSQLPKDRFSAERLKGVDSTLKIQPAKLEDSAVYLCASSAYSGSSSYEQYFGPGTRLTVT.

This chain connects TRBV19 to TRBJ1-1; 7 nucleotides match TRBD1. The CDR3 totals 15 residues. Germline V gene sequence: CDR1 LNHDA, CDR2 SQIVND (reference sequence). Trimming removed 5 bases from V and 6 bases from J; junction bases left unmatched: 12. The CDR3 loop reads CASSPKTGTNPEAFF. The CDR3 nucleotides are TGTGCCAGTAGTCCAAAGACAGGGACTAACCCTGAAGCTTTCTTT.

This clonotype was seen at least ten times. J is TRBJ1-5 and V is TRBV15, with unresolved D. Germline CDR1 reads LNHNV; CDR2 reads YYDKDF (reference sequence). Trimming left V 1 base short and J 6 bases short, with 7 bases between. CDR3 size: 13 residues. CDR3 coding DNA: TGTGCCACCAGCAGAGGCTCGGGTCAGCCCCAGCATTTT. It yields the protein CATSRGSGQPQHF.

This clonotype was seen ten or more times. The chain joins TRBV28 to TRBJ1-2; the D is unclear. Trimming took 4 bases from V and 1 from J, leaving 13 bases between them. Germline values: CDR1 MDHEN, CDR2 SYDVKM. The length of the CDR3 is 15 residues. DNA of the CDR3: TGTGCCAGCAGTTGGTTGGGAGACGGTAACTATGGCTACACCTTC. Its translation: CASSWLGDGNYGYTF.

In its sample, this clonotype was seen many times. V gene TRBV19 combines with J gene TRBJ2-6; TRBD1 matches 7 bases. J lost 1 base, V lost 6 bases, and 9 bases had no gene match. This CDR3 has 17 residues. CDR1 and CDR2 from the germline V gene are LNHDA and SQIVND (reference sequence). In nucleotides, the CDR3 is TGTGCCAGTAGGCCGGGACAGTGGTTGTCTGGGGCCAACGTCCTGACTTTC. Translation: CASRPGQWLSGANVLTF.

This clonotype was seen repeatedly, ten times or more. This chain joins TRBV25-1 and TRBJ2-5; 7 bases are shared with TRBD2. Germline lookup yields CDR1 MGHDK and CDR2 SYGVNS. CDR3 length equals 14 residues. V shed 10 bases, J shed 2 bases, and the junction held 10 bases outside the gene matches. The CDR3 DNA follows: TGTGCCACCACAGTGGGGACTACACAAGAGACCCAGTACTTC. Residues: CATTVGTTQETQYF.

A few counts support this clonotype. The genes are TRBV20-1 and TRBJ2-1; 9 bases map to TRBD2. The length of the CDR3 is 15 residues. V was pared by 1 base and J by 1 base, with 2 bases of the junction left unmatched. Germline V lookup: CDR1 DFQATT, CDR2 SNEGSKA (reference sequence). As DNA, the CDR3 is TGCAGTGCTAGAGCCCTAGCGGGATCCTACAATGAGCAGTTCTTC. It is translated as CSARALAGSYNEQFF.

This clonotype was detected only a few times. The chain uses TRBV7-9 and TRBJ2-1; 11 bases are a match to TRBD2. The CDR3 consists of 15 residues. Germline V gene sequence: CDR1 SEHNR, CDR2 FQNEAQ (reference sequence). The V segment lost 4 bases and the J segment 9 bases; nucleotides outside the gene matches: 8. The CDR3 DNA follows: TGTGCCAGCAGCTCCACTAGCGGGAGCCGAGGTGAGCAGTTCTTC. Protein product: CASSSTSGSRGEQFF.

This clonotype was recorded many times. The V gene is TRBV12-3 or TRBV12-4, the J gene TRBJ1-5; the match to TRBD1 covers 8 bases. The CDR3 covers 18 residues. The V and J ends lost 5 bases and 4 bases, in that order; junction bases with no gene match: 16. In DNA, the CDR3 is TGTGCCAGCAGTCGAAAGAGCCAGGGGGCCGTTGCAAATCAGCCCCAGCATTTT. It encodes CASSRKSQGAVANQPQHF.

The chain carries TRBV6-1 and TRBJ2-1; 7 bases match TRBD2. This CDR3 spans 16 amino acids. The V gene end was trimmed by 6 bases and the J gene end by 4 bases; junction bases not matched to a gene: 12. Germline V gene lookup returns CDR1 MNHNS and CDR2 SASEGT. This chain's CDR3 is CASRPSRLAQYNEQFF. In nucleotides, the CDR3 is TGTGCCAGCAGACCCTCACGACTAGCACAATACAATGAGCAGTTCTTC.

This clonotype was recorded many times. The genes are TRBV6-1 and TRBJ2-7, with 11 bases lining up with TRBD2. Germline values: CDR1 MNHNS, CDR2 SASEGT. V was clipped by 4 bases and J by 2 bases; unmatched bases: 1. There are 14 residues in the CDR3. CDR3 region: CASSAGLAAYEQYF. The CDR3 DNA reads TGTGCCAGCAGTGCGGGACTAGCGGCCTACGAGCAGTACTTC.

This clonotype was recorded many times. The CDR3 protein is CASNSEGDTQYF. The CDR3 DNA follows: TGTGCCAGCAACTCTGAGGGGGATACGCAGTATTTT. V is TRBV28 and J is TRBJ2-3; D may correspond to TRBD1 or TRBD2 (5 bases each). CDR3 length equals 12 residues. The V end was cut by 7 bases, the J end by 6 bases, with 11 bases between. Germline lookup yields CDR1 MDHEN and CDR2 SYDVKM.

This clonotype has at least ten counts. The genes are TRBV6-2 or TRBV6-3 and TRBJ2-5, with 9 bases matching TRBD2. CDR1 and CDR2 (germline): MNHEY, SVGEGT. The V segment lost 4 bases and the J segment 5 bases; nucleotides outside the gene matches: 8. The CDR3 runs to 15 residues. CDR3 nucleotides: TGTGCCAGCAGTTTGCCTGGACTAGCGCGGGAGACCCAGTACTTC. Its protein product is CASSLPGLARETQYF.

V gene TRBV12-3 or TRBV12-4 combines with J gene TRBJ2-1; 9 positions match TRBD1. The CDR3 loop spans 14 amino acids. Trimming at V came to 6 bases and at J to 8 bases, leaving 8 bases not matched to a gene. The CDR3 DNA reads TGTGCCAGCAGCTGGGGGACAGGGTCTTATGAGCAGTTCTTC. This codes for CASSWGTGSYEQFF.

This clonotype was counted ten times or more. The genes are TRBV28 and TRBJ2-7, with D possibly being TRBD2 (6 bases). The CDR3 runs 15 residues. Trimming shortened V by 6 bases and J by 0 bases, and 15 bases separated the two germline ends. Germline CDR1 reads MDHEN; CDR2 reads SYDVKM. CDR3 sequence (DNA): TGTGCCAGCAGGCAGCAATCCGGGAGCTCCTACGAGCAGTACTTC. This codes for CASRQQSGSSYEQYF.

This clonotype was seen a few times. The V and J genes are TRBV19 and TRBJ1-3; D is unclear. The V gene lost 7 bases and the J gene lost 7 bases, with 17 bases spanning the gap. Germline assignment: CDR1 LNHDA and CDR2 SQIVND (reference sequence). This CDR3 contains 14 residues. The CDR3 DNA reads TGTGCCAGTATCCCCCCGGGTGTGGACAACACCATATATTTT. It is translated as CASIPPGVDNTIYF.

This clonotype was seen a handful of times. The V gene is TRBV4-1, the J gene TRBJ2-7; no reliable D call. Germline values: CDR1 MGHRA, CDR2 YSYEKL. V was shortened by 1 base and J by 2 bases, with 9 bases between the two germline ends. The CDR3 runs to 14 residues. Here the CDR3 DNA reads TGCGCCAGCAGCCAAGTGGGCAGAGCCTACGAGCAGTACTTC. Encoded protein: CASSQVGRAYEQYF.

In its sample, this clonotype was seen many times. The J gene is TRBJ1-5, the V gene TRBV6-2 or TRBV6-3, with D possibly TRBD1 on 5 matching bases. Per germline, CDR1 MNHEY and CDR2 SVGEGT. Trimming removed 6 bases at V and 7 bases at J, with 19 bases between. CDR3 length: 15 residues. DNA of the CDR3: TGTGCCAGCAGCGACCCAGACAGAAAATCACAGCCCCAGCATTTT. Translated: CASSDPDRKSQPQHF.

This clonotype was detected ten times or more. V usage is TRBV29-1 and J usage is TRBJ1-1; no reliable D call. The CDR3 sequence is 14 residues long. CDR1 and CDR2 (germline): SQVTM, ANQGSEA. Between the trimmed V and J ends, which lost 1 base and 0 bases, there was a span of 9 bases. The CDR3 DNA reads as TGCAGCGTTGAAGGTGGAGGAATGAACACTGAAGCTTTCTTT. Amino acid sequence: CSVEGGGMNTEAFF. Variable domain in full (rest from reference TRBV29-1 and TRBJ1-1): SAVISQKPSRDICQRGTSLTIQCQVDSQVTMMFWYRQQPGQSLTLIATANQGSEATYESGFVIDKFPISRPNLTFSTLTVSNMSPEDSSIYLCSVEGGGMNTEAFFGQGTRLTVV.

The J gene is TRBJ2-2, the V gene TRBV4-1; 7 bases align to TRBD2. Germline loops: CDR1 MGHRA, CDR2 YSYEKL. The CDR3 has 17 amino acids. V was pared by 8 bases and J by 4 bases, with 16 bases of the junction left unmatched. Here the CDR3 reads CASADGGWGRSTGELFF. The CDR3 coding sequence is TGCGCCAGCGCCGACGGGGGGTGGGGTCGAAGCACCGGGGAGCTGTTTTTT.

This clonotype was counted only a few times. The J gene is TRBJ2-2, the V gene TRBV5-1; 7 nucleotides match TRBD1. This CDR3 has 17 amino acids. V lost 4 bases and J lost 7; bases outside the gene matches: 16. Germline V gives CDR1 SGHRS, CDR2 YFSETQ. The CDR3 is CASSPAGRGYSSGELFF. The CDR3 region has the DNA TGCGCCAGCAGCCCGGCTGGCAGGGGGTACTCAAGCGGGGAGCTGTTTTTT.

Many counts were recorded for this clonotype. As DNA, the CDR3 is TGTGCCAGCAGCCAATTTGTAGGGACCGACACTGAAGCTTTCTTT. Amino acid sequence: CASSQFVGTDTEAFF. The V gene is TRBV3-1, the J gene TRBJ1-1; perhaps TRBD1 as D (5 bases). The CDR3 consists of 15 residues. Germline V gives CDR1 LGHDT, CDR2 YNNKEL (reference sequence). V shed 2 bases and J shed 3 bases, with 13 bases lying between them.

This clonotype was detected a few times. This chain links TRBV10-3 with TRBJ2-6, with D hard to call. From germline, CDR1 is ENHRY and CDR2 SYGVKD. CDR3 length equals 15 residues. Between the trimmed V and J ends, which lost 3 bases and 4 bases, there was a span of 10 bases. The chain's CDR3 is CAISDASEGANVLTF. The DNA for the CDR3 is TGTGCCATCAGTGACGCCTCGGAGGGGGCCAACGTCCTGACTTTC.

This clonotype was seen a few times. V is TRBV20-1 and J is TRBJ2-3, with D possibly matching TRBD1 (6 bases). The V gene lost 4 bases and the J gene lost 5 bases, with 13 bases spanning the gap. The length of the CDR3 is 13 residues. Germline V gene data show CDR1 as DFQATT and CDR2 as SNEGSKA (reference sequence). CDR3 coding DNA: TGCAGTGCTAACCGGGACAATAAAGATACGCAGTATTTT. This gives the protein CSANRDNKDTQYF.

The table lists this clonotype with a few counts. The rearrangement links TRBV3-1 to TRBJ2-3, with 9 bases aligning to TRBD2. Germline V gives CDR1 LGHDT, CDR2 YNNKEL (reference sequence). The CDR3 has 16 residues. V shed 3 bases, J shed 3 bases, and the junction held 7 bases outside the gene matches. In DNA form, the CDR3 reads TGTGCCAGCAGCCAGAGTAGCGGGAGCGGGACAGATACGCAGTATTTT. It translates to CASSQSSGSGTDTQYF.

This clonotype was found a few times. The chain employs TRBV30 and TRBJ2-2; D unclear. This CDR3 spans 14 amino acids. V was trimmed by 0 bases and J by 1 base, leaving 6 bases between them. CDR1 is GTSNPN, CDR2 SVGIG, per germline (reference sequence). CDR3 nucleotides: TGTGCCTGGAGTGTAAACCGGAACACCGGGGAGCTGTTTTTT. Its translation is CAWSVNRNTGELFF.

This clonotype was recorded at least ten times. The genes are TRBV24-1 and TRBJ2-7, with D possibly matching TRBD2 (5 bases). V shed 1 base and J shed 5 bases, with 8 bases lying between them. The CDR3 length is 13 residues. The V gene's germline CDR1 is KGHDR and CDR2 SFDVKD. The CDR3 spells CATSDFGGHEQYF. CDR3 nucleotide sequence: TGTGCCACCAGTGATTTTGGAGGACACGAGCAGTACTTC.

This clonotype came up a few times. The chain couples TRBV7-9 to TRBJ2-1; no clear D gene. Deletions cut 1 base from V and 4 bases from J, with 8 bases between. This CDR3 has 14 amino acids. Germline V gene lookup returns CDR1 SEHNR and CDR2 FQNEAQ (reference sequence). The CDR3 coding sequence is TGTGCCAGCAGCTTAGTCGGAATATACAATGAGCAGTTCTTC. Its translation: CASSLVGIYNEQFF. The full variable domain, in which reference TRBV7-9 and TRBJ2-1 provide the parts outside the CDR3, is DTGVSQNPRHKITKRGQNVTFRCDPISEHNRLYWYRQTLGQGPEFLTYFQNEAQLEKSRLLSDRFSAERPKGSFSTLEIQRTEQGDSAMYLCASSLVGIYNEQFFGPGTRLTVL.

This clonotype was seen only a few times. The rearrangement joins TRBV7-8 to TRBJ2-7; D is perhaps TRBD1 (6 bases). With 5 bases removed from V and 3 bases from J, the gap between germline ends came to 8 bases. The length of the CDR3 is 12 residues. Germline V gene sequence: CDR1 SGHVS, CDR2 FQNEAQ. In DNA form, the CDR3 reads TGTGCCAGCAGCCAGGGGTTCTACGAGCAGTACTTC. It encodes CASSQGFYEQYF.

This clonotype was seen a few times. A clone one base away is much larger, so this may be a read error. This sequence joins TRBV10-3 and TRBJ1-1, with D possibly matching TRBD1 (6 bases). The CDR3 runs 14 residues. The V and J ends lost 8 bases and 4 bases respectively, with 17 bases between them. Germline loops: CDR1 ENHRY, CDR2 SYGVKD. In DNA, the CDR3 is TGTGCCATCCGTCAAAAGGGGGTCGGCACTGAAGCTTTCTTT. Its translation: CAIRQKGVGTEAFF.

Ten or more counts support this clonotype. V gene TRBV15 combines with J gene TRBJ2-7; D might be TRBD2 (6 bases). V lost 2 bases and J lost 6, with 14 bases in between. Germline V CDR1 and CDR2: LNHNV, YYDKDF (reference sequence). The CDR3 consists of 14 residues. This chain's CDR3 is CATSRRTMFAEQYF. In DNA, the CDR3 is TGTGCCACCAGCAGAAGGACTATGTTCGCCGAGCAGTACTTC.

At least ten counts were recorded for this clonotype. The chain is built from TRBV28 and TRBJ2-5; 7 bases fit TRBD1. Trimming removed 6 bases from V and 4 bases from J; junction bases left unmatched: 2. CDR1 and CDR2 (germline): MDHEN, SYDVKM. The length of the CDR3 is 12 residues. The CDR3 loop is CASRQGPETQYF. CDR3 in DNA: TGTGCCAGCAGACAGGGGCCAGAGACCCAGTACTTC.